This T cell receptor (beta chain) came from a study of T cell responses to AZD1222 COVID-19 vaccine. Broader study findings: At baseline, just six or seven AZD1222 recipients tested seropositive.

TCRdb keeps only in-frame clones here, not all; method: immunoSEQ multiplex PCR. The sample gives 150,000 to 200,000 clones, 92% of which show up once; 1% to 1.5% is in the top ten. CDR3 length equals 16 residues. Trimming removed 4 bases from V and 1 base from J; junction bases left unmatched: 7. Germline values: CDR1 SGDLS, CDR2 YYNGEE. A single count supports this clone. Its cognate antigen is unknown. The gene calls are TRBV9 and TRBJ2-7; TRBD2 agrees at 11 bases. Sequenced here: peripheral blood, sampled 28 days after the second AZD1222 dose. The receptor's source is an adult who received the AZD1222 COVID-19 vaccine. CDR3 residues: CASSPDPSGRSYEQYF. DNA of the CDR3: TGTGCCAGCAGCCCCGACCCTAGCGGGAGGTCCTACGAGCAGTACTTC.